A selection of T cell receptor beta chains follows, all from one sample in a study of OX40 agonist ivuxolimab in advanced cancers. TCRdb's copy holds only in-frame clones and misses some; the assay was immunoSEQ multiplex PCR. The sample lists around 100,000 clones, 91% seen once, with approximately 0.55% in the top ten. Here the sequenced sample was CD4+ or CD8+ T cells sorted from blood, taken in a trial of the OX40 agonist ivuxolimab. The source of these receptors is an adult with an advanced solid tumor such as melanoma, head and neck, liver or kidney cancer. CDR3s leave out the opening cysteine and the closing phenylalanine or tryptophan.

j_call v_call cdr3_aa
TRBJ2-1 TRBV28 ASTLKIAVQSDNEQF
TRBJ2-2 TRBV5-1 ASSQDFTGELF
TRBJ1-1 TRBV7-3 ASSQGANTEAF
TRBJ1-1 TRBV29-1 SGDEAF
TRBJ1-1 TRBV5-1 ASREGTTNTEAF
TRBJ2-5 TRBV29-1 SGGTGSVETQY
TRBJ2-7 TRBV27 ASRIRGGRGEQY
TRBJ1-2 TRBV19 ASSIWGTGNRGYT
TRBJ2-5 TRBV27 ASSSARDPETQY
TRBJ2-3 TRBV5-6 ASSLGADTQY
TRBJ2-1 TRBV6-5 ASSYGREVNNEQF
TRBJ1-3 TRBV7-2 ASSSGQAAGNTIY
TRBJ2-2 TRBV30 AWSRQGGRTGELF
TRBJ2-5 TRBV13 ASSKSEVTVQETQY
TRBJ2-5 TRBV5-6 ASRSRQGIWETQY
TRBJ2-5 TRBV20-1 SAPQGETQY
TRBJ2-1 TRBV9 ASSPTGTSGRVGEQF
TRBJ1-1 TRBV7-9 ASSIGTGENTEAF
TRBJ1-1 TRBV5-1 ASSLSGQGGTEAF
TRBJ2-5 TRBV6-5 ASGQETQY
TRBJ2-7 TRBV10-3 AISVREGYEQY
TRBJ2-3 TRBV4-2 ASSYTGGHRDTDTQY
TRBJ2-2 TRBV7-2 ASSVRLGGDTGELF
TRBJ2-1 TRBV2 ASKKRESFLYNEQF
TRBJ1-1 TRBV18 ASSPGQGPMNTEAF
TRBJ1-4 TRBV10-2 ASSDRGGKLF
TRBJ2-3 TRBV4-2 ASSQLAGGTDTQY
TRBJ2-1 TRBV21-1 ASSKPRARRNNEQF
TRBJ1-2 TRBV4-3 ASSQVAVGNYGYT
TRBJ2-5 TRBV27 ASSSDRFRETQY
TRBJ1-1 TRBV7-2 ASSWAYDNTEAF
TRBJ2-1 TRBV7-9 ASSLDLVVNEQF
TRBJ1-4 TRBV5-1 ASSFQVDEKLF
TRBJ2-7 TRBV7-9 ASSSVDRGLGYEQY
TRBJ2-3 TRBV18 ASSLTGTMEDTQY
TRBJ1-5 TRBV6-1 ASSGQYNQPQH
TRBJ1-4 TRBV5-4 ASSLGRVGSNEKLF
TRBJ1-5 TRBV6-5 ASRPGDFSQPQH
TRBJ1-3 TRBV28 ASSFLSGEGGNTIY
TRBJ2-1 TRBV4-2 ASSPSGRAGEQF
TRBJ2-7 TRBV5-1 ASSDTSGRAYEQY
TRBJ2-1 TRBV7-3 ASSLIGNEQF
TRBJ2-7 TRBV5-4 ASTSGTGSYEQY
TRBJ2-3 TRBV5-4 ASSLTRGEGRDTQY
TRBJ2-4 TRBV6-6 ASQDPLAKNIQY
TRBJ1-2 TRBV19 AVGPKQREGSYT
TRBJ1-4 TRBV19 ASTRGGVEKLF
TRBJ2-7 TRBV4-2 ASSQDLGGGAYEQY
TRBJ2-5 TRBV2 ASSTPPRELLETQY
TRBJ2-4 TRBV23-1 ASSQRVGLAKNIQY
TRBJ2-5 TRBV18 ASSPTTGSETQY
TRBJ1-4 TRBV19 ASSIPTGLATNEKLF
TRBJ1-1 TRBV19 ASSIPGRNTEAF
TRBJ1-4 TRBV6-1 ASRIYRGRVEKLF
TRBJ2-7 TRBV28 ASSLPGPPYEQY
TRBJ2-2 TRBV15 ATSITPGLAFPGELF
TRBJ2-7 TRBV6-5 ASRVSSYEQY
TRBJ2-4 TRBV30 ACPAIAAKNIQY
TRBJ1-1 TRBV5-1 ASRGPGRDEAF
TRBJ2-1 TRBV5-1 ASSSTGQGMGYNEQF